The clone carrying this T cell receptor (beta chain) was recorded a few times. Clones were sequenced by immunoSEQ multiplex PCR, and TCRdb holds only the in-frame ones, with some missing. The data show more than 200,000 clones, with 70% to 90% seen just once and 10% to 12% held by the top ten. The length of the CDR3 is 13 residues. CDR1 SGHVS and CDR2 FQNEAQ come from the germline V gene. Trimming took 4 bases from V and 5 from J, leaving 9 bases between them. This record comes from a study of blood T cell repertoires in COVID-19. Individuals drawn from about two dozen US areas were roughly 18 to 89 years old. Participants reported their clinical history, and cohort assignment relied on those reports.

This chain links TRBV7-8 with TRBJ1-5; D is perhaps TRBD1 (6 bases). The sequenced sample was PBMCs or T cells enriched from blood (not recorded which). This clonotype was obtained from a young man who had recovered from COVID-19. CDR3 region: CASSYRQDQPQHF. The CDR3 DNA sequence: TGTGCCAGCAGCTATCGACAGGATCAGCCCCAGCATTTT.